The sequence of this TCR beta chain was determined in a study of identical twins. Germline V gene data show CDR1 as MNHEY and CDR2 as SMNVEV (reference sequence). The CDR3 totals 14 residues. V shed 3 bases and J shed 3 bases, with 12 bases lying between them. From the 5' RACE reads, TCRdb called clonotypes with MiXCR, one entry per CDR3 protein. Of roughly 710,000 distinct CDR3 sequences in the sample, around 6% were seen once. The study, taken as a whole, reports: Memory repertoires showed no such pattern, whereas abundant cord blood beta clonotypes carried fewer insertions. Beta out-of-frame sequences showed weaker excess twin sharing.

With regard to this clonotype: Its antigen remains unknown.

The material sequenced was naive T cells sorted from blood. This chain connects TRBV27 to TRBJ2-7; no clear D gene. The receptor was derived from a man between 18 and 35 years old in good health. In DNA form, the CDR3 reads TGTGCCAGCAGTTTTGGGGTGTTGGACTACGAGCAGTACTTC. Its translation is CASSFGVLDYEQYF.